Each of the 4 T cell receptor beta chains below was sequenced from the same sample in a study of blood T cell repertoires in COVID-19. Assay used: immunoSEQ multiplex PCR; TCRdb lists only in-frame clones, some missing. The repertoire holds about 300,000 clones, with around 86% as singletons. Sequenced: peripheral blood. The receptor set was obtained from a man between 65 and 85 years old with acute or convalescent COVID-19.

This chain uses TRBV20-1 with TRBJ2-7, with D perhaps matching TRBD1 (6 bases). The CDR3 covers 11 residues. The germline V and J ends were trimmed by 3 bases and 5 bases, with 8 bases remaining between them. In germline, CDR1 is DFQATT, CDR2 SNEGSKA (reference sequence). The CDR3 region has the DNA TGCAGTGCTAGTAGACAGGACGAGCAGTACTTC. It codes for CSASRQDEQYF.

This chain links TRBV7-2 with TRBJ2-7, with TRBD2 matching over 12 bases. CDR3 length: 14 amino acids. CDR1 is SGHTA and CDR2 is FQGNSA in the germline V gene. J gave up 9 bases and V 2 bases, and 5 bases lay outside the gene matches. In nucleotides, the CDR3 is TGTGCCAGCAGCTTACTAGCGGGGGGGGGTGCGCAGTACTTC. It specifies CASSLLAGGGAQYF.

The genes are TRBV4-3 and TRBJ1-2; 7 positions agree with TRBD1. This CDR3 spans 16 amino acids. Looked up from germline, CDR1 is LGHNA and CDR2 is YSLEER. V lost 0 bases to trimming and J lost 4 bases; unmatched junction nucleotides: 8. CDR3 sequence: CASSQDVTGKIYGYTF. The CDR3 coding sequence is TGCGCCAGCAGCCAAGACGTGACAGGGAAGATCTATGGCTACACCTTC.

The sample holds one count of this clone. The CDR3 sequence is CATSRDLRGHEKLFF. For the CDR3, the DNA is TGTGCCACCAGCAGAGATCTCAGGGGACATGAAAAACTGTTTTTT. The gene calls are TRBV15 and TRBJ1-4; weak D call: TRBD1 (6 bases). The CDR3 runs 15 residues. CDR1 and CDR2 (germline): LNHNV, YYDKDF (reference sequence). V shed 0 bases and J shed 6 bases, with 11 bases lying between them.